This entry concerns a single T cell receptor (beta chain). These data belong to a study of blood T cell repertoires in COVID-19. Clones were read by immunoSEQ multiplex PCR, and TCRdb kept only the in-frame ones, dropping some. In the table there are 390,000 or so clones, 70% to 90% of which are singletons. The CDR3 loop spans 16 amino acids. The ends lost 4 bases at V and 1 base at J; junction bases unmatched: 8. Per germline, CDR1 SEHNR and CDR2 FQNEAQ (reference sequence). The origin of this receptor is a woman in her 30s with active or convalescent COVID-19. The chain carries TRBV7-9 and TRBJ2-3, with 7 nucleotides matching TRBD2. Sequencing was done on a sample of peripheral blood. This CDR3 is CASSSLIAGGTDTQYF. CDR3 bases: TGTGCCAGCAGCTCCCTTATTGCGGGGGGCACAGATACGCAGTATTTT.